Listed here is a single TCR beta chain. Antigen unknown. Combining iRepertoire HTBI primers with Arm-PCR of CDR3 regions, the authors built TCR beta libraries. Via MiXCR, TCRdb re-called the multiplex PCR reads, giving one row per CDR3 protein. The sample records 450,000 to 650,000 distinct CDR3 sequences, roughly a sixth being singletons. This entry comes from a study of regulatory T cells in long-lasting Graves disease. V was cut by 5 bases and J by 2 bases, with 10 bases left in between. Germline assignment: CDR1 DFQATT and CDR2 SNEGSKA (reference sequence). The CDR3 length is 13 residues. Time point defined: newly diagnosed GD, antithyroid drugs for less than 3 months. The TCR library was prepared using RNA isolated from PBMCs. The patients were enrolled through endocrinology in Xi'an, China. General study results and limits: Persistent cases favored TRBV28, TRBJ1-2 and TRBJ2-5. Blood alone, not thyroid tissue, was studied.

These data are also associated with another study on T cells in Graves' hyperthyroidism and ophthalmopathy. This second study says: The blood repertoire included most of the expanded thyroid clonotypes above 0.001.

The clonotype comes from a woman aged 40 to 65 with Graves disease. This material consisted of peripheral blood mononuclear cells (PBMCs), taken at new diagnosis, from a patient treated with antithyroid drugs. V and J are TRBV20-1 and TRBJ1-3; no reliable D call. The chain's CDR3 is CSALVGAGNTIYF. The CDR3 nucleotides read TGCAGTGCTTTAGTTGGGGCTGGAAACACCATATATTTT.